These T cell receptor beta chains were read from a single sample in a study of T cell changes during pregnancy in multiple sclerosis. The method was immunoSEQ multiplex PCR; TCRdb's version includes in-frame clones alone and lacks a portion of them. The sample carries about 26,000 clones, 85% to 90% recorded once. The input for sequencing was CD8+ T cells from peripheral blood mononuclear cells, taken in the second trimester of pregnancy. These receptor sequences come from a female donor with multiple sclerosis, enrolled in a pregnancy study. Both conserved end residues are part of each CDR3. The D gene is left open where the match is weak. Size values are once, few and many counts, or a class for expanded clones, and some rows have none.

cdr3_aa cdr3_nt clone_size d_call j_call v_call
CASRLASTGELFF TGTGCCAGCAGGCTAGCGAGCACCGGGGAGCTGTTTTTT - - TRBJ2-2 TRBV6-5
CSVEDDRGGEKLFF TGCAGCGTTGAAGACGACAGGGGAGGGGAAAAACTGTTTTTT - TRBD1 TRBJ1-4 TRBV29-1
CASSLVSGTYEQYF TGCGCCAGCAGCTTGGTTAGCGGAACCTACGAGCAGTACTTC - - TRBJ2-7 TRBV5-1
CASSFRTGGESAQHF TGTGCCAGCAGTTTCAGGACAGGGGGGGAATCGGCCCAGCATTTT - TRBD1 TRBJ1-5 TRBV28
CASSPQGATGELFF TGTGCCAGCAGCCCACAGGGAGCCACCGGGGAGCTGTTTTTT - - TRBJ2-2 TRBV28
CASSPPGLTYEQYF TGTGCCAGCAGTCCCCCGGGACTAACCTACGAGCAGTACTTC - TRBD2 TRBJ2-7 TRBV27
CASSYLLAGGDGELFF TGTGCCAGCAGTTACCTACTAGCGGGAGGGGACGGGGAGCTGTTTTTT - TRBD2 TRBJ2-2 TRBV6-6
CASTDGGHTGELFF TGTGCCAGCACCGACGGGGGGCACACCGGGGAGCTGTTTTTT - - TRBJ2-2 TRBV6-1
CASSPSPGIENTEAFF TGTGCCAGCTCACCATCGCCCGGGATAGAGAACACTGAAGCTTTCTTT - - TRBJ1-1 TRBV18
CASSVNRSPGEQFF TGTGCCAGCAGCGTAAACCGATCGCCGGGTGAGCAGTTCTTC - - TRBJ2-1 TRBV9
CASSSNRRAHEKLFF TGTGCCAGCAGCTCTAACAGGAGAGCTCATGAAAAACTGTTTTTT - - TRBJ1-4 TRBV7-9
CASSTRLAGVFDEQFF TGTGCCAGCAGCACTAGACTAGCGGGAGTGTTCGATGAGCAGTTCTTC - TRBD2 TRBJ2-1 TRBV5-4
CSVELGVGRPNAYTQYF TGCAGCGTTGAGCTAGGCGTGGGGAGACCCAACGCTTATACGCAGTATTTT - - TRBJ2-3 TRBV29-1
CASQHGLGNTGELFF TGTGCCAGCCAGCACGGACTGGGAAACACCGGGGAGCTGTTTTTT - - TRBJ2-2 TRBV2
CASSLTGTNTEAFF TGTGCCAGCAGTCTGACAGGGACTAACACTGAAGCTTTCTTT - TRBD1 TRBJ1-1 TRBV28
CATGGTPDTQYF TGTGCCACTGGAGGGACCCCAGATACGCAGTATTTT - - TRBJ2-3 TRBV15
CASSQDRTLGYQETQYF TGCGCCAGCAGCCAAGATAGGACACTCGGCTACCAAGAGACCCAGTACTTC - - TRBJ2-5 TRBV4-3
CASSNRGFSYEQYF TGTGCCAGCAGCAACCGGGGATTCTCCTACGAGCAGTACTTC - - TRBJ2-7 TRBV6-5
CASSQDRGSMALSSYGQYF TGCGCCAGCAGCCAAGATAGGGGTAGTATGGCTTTGAGCTCCTACGGGCAGTACTTC - - TRBJ2-7 TRBV4-1
CRINSGRYNEQFF TGCAGGATCAATAGCGGGAGGTACAATGAGCAGTTCTTC - TRBD2 TRBJ2-1 TRBV29-1
CASSPKPGSEAFF TGCGCCAGCAGCCCCAAACCGGGGAGCGAAGCTTTCTTT once - TRBJ1-1 TRBV4-3
CASSWTEGEKLFF TGTGCCAGCAGTTGGACAGAAGGGGAAAAACTGTTTTTT - - TRBJ1-4 TRBV5-6
CASIIRTSGDSYEQYF TGTGCCAGCATTATAAGGACTAGCGGGGATTCCTACGAGCAGTACTTC - TRBD2 TRBJ2-7 TRBV2
CASSLRAGMQETQYF TGTGCCAGCAGTTTAAGGGCCGGGATGCAAGAGACCCAGTACTTC - - TRBJ2-5 TRBV27
CASSLGLAGGVAGELFF TGTGCCAGCAGTTTAGGACTAGCGGGAGGTGTCGCCGGGGAGCTGTTTTTT - TRBD2 TRBJ2-2 TRBV28